This TCR beta chain was retrieved from a study of T cell responses to AZD1222 COVID-19 vaccine. Germline V lookup: CDR1 LNHDA, CDR2 SQIVND (reference sequence). This CDR3 has 18 amino acids. The V gene end was trimmed by 4 bases and the J gene end by 5 bases; junction bases not matched to a gene: 13. TCRdb's table, derived via immunoSEQ multiplex PCR, lists solely in-frame clones and lacks some. The repertoire holds about 86,000 clones, 60% to 80% seen once, with about 21% in the top ten. The sample was peripheral blood, taken on day 0 of AZD1222 vaccination. The chain has TRBV19 and TRBJ2-7, with 14 bases matching TRBD2. The source of this sequence is an adult in good health. In nucleotides, the CDR3 is TGTGCCAGTAGTAGGCCCCGGGGGACTAGCGGGAGTTCCAACGAGCAGTACTTC. Its translation: CASSRPRGTSGSSNEQYF. The full variable domain, in which reference TRBV19 and TRBJ2-7 provide the parts outside the CDR3, is DGGITQSPKYLFRKEGQNVTLSCEQNLNHDAMYWYRQDPGQGLRLIYYSQIVNDFQKGDIAEGYSVSREKKESFPLTVTSAQKNPTAFYLCASSRPRGTSGSSNEQYFGPGTRLTVT.